The clone carrying this T cell receptor beta chain came up a few times. Its matching antigen is unknown. This entry is derived from a study of T cells in Graves' hyperthyroidism and ophthalmopathy. Study-level points and caveats: Ophthalmopathy, as predicted by the model, came a median 6.5 months after the prediction.

Recently diagnosed hyperthyroidism of less than 2 months' duration affected patients aged 18 to 65. Uncontrolled infection, other autoimmune disease, pregnancy and lactation each barred patients from inclusion. Orbital computed tomography, thyroid ultrasound, serum thyroxine and TRAb, and clinical symptoms together informed the diagnoses. Amplification yielded TCR beta CDR3 regions, with RNA transcripts as the source. A first-round RT-PCR of the TCR CDR3 used the HTBI primer set. TCRdb redid the calling of the multiplex PCR reads with MiXCR, one entry per CDR3 protein. The data show around 700,000 distinct CDR3 sequences, roughly a sixth seen once. Trimming cost V 4 bases and J 6 bases; bases outside gene matches: 9. The CDR3 consists of 14 residues. Germline lookup yields CDR1 SGDLS and CDR2 YYNGEE.

This TCR was recovered from a woman aged 50 to 60 with Graves' hyperthyroidism that later progressed to Graves' ophthalmopathy. The chain has TRBV9 and TRBJ1-1, with 7 bases that match TRBD1. Sequencing used blood. CDR3 coding DNA: TGTGCCAGCAGCCCACACACAGGGGAGGCTGAAGCTTTCTTT. Protein sequence: CASSPHTGEAEAFF.